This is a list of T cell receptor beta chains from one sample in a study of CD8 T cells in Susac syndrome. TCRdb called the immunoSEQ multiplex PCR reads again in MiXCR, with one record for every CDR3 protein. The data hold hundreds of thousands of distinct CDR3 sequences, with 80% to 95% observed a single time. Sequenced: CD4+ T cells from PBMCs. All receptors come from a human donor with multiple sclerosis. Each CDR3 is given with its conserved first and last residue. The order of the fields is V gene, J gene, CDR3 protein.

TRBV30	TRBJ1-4	CAWSVQTVSTNEKLFF
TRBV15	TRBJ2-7	CATSRETGAWDEQYF
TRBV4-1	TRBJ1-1	CASSQAGPSGAFF
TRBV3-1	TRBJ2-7	CASSQESLKGEQYF
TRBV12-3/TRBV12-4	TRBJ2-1	CASSPLAGAHNEQFF
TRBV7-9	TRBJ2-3	CASSPRGTASTDTQYF
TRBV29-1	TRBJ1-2	CSGGQTGYGYTF
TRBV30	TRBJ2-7	CAVQTGFEQYF
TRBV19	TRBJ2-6	CASSIAGLSGANVLTF
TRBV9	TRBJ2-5	CASSVGAGGETQYF
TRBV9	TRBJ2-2	CASRRDENTGELFF
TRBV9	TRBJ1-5	CASSPGVGRPQPQHF
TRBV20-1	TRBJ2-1	CSARDPGLAGGRGFRNEQFF
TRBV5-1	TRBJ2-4	CASSGGSYIQYF
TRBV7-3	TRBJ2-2	CASSLSAGELFF
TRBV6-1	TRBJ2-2	CASATGELFF
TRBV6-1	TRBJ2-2	CASSQTSGRTGELFF
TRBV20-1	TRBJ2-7	CSARDRLTNYEQYF
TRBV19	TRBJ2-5	CASKQRSQETQYF
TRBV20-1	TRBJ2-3	CSARVSGMTDTQYF
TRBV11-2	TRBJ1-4	CASSPIPGRKNEKLFF
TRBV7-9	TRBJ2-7	CASSFDRGARDYF
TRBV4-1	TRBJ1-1	CASSQRQVNTEAFF
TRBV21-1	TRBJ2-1	CASSKDGNEQFF
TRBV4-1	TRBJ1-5	CASSPNVGSWGNQPQHF
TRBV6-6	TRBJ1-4	CASSRRGEKLFF
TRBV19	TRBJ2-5	CASSIDRRETQYF
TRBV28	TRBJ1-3	CASSLRGPGNTIYF
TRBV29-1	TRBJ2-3	CSVDHGGGEADTQYF
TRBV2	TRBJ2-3	CASSEPGQPTDTQYF
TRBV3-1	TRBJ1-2	CASSDGGGYTF
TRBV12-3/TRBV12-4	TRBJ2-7	CASRPTALVEQYF
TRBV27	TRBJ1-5	CASSLKGQPQHF
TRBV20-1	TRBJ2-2	CSAIRLAGGSGELFF
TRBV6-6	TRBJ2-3	CASSYGSTDTQYF
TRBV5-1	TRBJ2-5	CASSLRGGAETRYF
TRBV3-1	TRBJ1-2	CASSQEYRQGYTF
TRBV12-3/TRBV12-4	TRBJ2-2	CASDSREGTGELFF
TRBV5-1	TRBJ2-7	CASSLEGQVIYEQYF
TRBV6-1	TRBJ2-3	CASSGEPTDTQYF
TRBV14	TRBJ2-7	CASSPRTYEQYF
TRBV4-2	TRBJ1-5	CASSQETGSNQPQHF
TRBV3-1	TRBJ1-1	CASSQARGPRAEAFF
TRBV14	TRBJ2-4	CASSPSGGSWISKNIQYF
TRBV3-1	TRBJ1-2	CASSQDATQGRGYTF
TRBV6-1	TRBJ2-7	CASSEGVYEQYF
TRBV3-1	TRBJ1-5	CASSQGRQSNQPQHF
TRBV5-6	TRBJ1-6	CASSSGRSGTYNSPLHF
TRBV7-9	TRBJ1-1	CASSLVGQALIF
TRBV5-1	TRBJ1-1	CASSRAQANTEAFF